This T cell receptor (beta chain) was sequenced in a study of Graves' ophthalmopathy and Graves' hyperthyroidism. General study points: Blood repertoires reportedly contained most expanded thyroid clonotypes above 0.001 frequency. Using a 13-signature model, the authors split ophthalmopathy from stable hyperthyroidism, with about 90% sensitivity and 81.08% specificity.

There are 15 residues in the CDR3. In germline, CDR1 is SGHTA, CDR2 FQGNSA. The germline V and J ends were trimmed by 0 bases and 8 bases, with 16 bases remaining between them. The table lists this clonotype with many counts. What it binds is unknown. Researchers took RNA transcripts and amplified TCR beta CDR3 regions from them. HTBI primers were employed in first-round RT-PCR, then a second-round multiplex PCR followed. TCRdb reprocessed the multiplex PCR reads via MiXCR and lists one record per CDR3 protein. The data hold around 1.1 million distinct CDR3 sequences, with approximately 35% observed a single time.

This chain links TRBV7-2 with TRBJ1-2; a weak D match, TRBD1 (6 bases). Sequenced sample: peripheral blood or thyroid tissue (not recorded which). The sequence derives from an adult man with Graves' hyperthyroidism. CDR3 loop: CASSLAIGRGGGYTF. CDR3 DNA sequence: TGTGCCAGCAGCTTAGCGATAGGGCGGGGGGGCGGCTACACCTTC. Full variable domain (remainder filled in from reference TRBV7-2 and TRBJ1-2): GAGVSQSPSNKVTEKGKDVELRCDPISGHTALYWYRQSLGQGLEFLIYFQGNSAPDKSGLPSDRFSAERTGGSVSTLTIQRTQQEDSAVYLCASSLAIGRGGGYTFGSGTRLTVV.